This T cell receptor (beta chain) is from a study of OX40 agonist ivuxolimab in advanced cancers. Samples of blood were obtained at baseline, on cycle 4 day 1, and on cycle 7 day 1. Produced via immunoSEQ multiplex PCR; TCRdb's table is partial and in-frame only. The profile shows under 50,000 clones, roughly nine tenths of them singletons. Sample: CD4+ or CD8+ T cells sorted from blood, taken in a trial of the OX40 agonist ivuxolimab. The source of this sequence is an adult with an advanced solid tumor such as melanoma, head and neck, liver or kidney cancer.

Here the CDR3 DNA reads TGTGCCAGCAGCTTAGGGGGACCCCAGAACCATGAGCAGTTCTTC. This translates into CASSLGGPQNHEQFF. This chain links TRBV7-3 with TRBJ2-1; D tentatively reads TRBD1 or TRBD2 (5 bases each). The V end lost 2 bases, the J end lost 8 bases, and 16 bases lay between the germline ends. Germline values: CDR1 SGHTA, CDR2 FQGTGA. This CDR3 region has 15 residues.